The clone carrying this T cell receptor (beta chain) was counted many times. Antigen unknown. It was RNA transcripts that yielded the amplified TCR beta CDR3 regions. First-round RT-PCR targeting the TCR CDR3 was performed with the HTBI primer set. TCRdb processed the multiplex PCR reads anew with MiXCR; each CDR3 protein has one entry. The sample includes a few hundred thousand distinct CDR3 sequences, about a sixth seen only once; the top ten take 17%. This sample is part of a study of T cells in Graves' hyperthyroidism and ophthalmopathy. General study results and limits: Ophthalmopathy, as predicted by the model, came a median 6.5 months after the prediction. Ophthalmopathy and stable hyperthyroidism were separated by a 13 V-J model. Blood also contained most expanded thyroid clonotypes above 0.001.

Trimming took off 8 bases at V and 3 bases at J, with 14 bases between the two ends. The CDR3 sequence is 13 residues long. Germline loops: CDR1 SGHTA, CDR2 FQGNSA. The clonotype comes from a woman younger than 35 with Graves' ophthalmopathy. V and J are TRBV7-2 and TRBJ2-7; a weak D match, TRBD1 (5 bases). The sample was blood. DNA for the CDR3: TGTGCCAGCGGTTCCGACAGTAACTACGAGCAGTACTTC. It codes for CASGSDSNYEQYF.